This T cell receptor beta chain was retrieved from a study of cytomegalovirus exposure and HLA in healthy donors. Vbeta (60) and Jbeta (13) primers were used in the PCR. The method was immunoSEQ multiplex PCR; TCRdb's version includes in-frame clones alone and lacks a portion of them. The table lists over 80,000 clones, 80% to 90% of them singletons. This clone was seen a handful of times. Antigen unknown. Study-wide points: According to reports, the classifier identified cytomegalovirus status with high specificity and sensitivity. It was shown in a later analysis that HLA-associated TCR beta chains were more clonally expanded than other, equally common chains.

V was pared by 5 bases and J by 1 base, with 9 bases between. This CDR3 is built from 15 residues. Per germline, CDR1 MDHEN and CDR2 SYDVKM. The V gene is TRBV28, the J gene TRBJ2-6, with a possible D match to TRBD2 (5 bases). Sequenced material: PBMCs. This receptor was taken from a man aged 30 to 39 in good health and CMV-seropositive. In nucleotides, the CDR3 is TGTGCCAGCAGTGACGGAGGATCTGGGGCCAACGTCCTGACTTTC. Protein product: CASSDGGSGANVLTF.